The clone carrying this TCR beta chain has more than one count but fewer than ten. What it binds is not known. MiXCR was run by TCRdb on the 5' RACE reads, yielding one entry per CDR3 protein. This table has roughly 160,000 distinct CDR3 sequences, 13% appearing once. The source of the sample is a study of T-cell memory formation after mild COVID-19. Whole-study results and caveats: Contracting CD4+ clones were located mainly in CM and EM, and CD8+ clones in EMRA. Day 15 to 85 contracting clones showed balanced CD4/CD8; later expanders leaned CD4+.

V shed 1 base and J shed 5 bases, with 12 bases lying between them. Germline V gene lookup returns CDR1 LGHNA and CDR2 YNFKEQ. The CDR3 is 15 residues long. The sequence came from a man younger than 35 who had mild COVID-19 (a few samples of this study predate the infection). Cell type and time point are not known. The chain has TRBV4-2 and TRBJ2-1; D is possibly TRBD2 (5 bases). The sample consisted of PBMCs or a T cell subset sorted from them (not recorded which). For the CDR3, the DNA is TGTGCCAGCAGCCAAGGGCAGCTAGCCAACAATGAGCAGTTCTTC. Protein product: CASSQGQLANNEQFF.